The rows below give T cell receptor beta chains drawn from one sample of a study of T cell responses to AZD1222 COVID-19 vaccine. Method: immunoSEQ multiplex PCR; TCRdb's copy keeps in-frame clones and lacks some. The data hold roughly 170,000 clones, with 85% to 95% observed a single time. This specimen consisted of peripheral blood, obtained on day 0 of AZD1222 vaccination. The source is an adult in good health. CDR3s include the opening cysteine and the closing phenylalanine or tryptophan. A D gene is named only where the DNA matches it firmly. Clone size is shown for a subset of rows, as once, few, many or a class of expanded clone.

CDR3aa: CATSRGSLAEKLFF; CDR3nt: TGTGCCACCAGCAGAGGATCCCTAGCTGAAAAACTGTTTTTT; j_gene: TRBJ1-4; v_gene: TRBV15; len: 14; abundance: once; d_gene: .
CDR3aa: CASSIETASSYNSPLHF; CDR3nt: TGTGCCAGTAGTATAGAGACTGCGAGCTCCTATAATTCACCCCTCCACTTT; j_gene: TRBJ1-6; v_gene: TRBV19; len: 17; abundance: .; d_gene: .
CDR3aa: CAWRGSNTGELFF; CDR3nt: TGTGCCTGGAGAGGGTCGAACACCGGGGAGCTGTTTTTT; j_gene: TRBJ2-2; v_gene: TRBV30; len: 13; abundance: .; d_gene: .
CDR3aa: CASSPEINSPLHF; CDR3nt: TGTGCCAGCAGCCCAGAGATTAATTCACCCCTCCACTTT; j_gene: TRBJ1-6; v_gene: TRBV6-4; len: 13; abundance: .; d_gene: .
CDR3aa: CASDTGGLGELFF; CDR3nt: TGTGCCAGTGACACAGGGGGCCTCGGGGAGCTGTTTTTT; j_gene: TRBJ2-2; v_gene: TRBV19; len: 13; abundance: .; d_gene: TRBD1
CDR3aa: CASSLGTGDLSKNIQYF; CDR3nt: TGTGCCAGCAGCTTAGGGACAGGGGATCTCAGCAAAAACATTCAGTACTTC; j_gene: TRBJ2-4; v_gene: TRBV7-9; len: 17; abundance: .; d_gene: TRBD1
CDR3aa: CASRDLLSYEQYF; CDR3nt: TGTGCCAGCCGGGACTTACTCTCCTACGAGCAGTACTTC; j_gene: TRBJ2-7; v_gene: TRBV6-5; len: 13; abundance: few; d_gene: .
CDR3aa: CASRQGQNTEAFF; CDR3nt: TGTGCCAGCAGGCAGGGGCAGAACACTGAAGCTTTCTTT; j_gene: TRBJ1-1; v_gene: TRBV6-5; len: 13; abundance: .; d_gene: .
CDR3aa: CAWSALDRDAQPQHF; CDR3nt: TGTGCCTGGAGTGCTCTTGACAGGGATGCTCAGCCCCAGCATTTT; j_gene: TRBJ1-5; v_gene: TRBV30; len: 15; abundance: .; d_gene: TRBD1
CDR3aa: CASSLQGGGYTF; CDR3nt: TGTGCCAGCAGTCTCCAGGGAGGAGGCTACACCTTC; j_gene: TRBJ1-2; v_gene: TRBV28; len: 12; abundance: .; d_gene: .
CDR3aa: CASSTQGAGAGELFF; CDR3nt: TGTGCCAGCAGTACCCAGGGGGCGGGGGCCGGGGAGCTGTTTTTT; j_gene: TRBJ2-2; v_gene: TRBV2; len: 15; abundance: .; d_gene: .
CDR3aa: CASTNSGGQGQPQHF; CDR3nt: TGTGCCAGCACTAATTCTGGCGGTCAAGGCCAGCCCCAGCATTTT; j_gene: TRBJ1-5; v_gene: TRBV28; len: 15; abundance: .; d_gene: .
CDR3aa: CASSLGEYYEQYF; CDR3nt: TGTGCCAGCAGCTTAGGGGAATACTACGAGCAGTACTTC; j_gene: TRBJ2-7; v_gene: TRBV11-3; len: 13; abundance: .; d_gene: .
CDR3aa: CAISESGTAPYGYTF; CDR3nt: TGTGCCATCAGTGAGTCAGGGACAGCCCCCTATGGCTACACCTTC; j_gene: TRBJ1-2; v_gene: TRBV10-3; len: 15; abundance: .; d_gene: TRBD1
CDR3aa: CASSRSTSGDYEQYF; CDR3nt: TGCGCCAGCAGTCGGTCGACTAGCGGGGATTACGAGCAGTACTTC; j_gene: TRBJ2-7; v_gene: TRBV4-1; len: 15; abundance: .; d_gene: TRBD2
CDR3aa: CAISDRNTEAFF; CDR3nt: TGTGCCATCAGTGACAGGAACACTGAAGCTTTCTTT; j_gene: TRBJ1-1; v_gene: TRBV10-3; len: 12; abundance: once; d_gene: .
CDR3aa: CASSPRLMALGEKLFF; CDR3nt: TGTGCCAGCAGTCCGAGGTTAATGGCGTTGGGTGAAAAACTGTTTTTT; j_gene: TRBJ1-4; v_gene: TRBV2; len: 16; abundance: once; d_gene: .
CDR3aa: CASSAFGLRGRYEQYF; CDR3nt: TGTGCCAGCAGTGCCTTCGGGCTCAGGGGGAGATACGAGCAGTACTTC; j_gene: TRBJ2-7; v_gene: TRBV27; len: 16; abundance: .; d_gene: TRBD1
CDR3aa: CASRGGPGANVLTF; CDR3nt: TGTGCCAGTAGGGGAGGGCCCGGGGCCAACGTCCTGACTTTC; j_gene: TRBJ2-6; v_gene: TRBV19; len: 14; abundance: .; d_gene: TRBD2
CDR3aa: CASSLGVLILNEQYF; CDR3nt: TGTGCCAGCAGTCTGGGGGTCCTGATCTTAAACGAGCAGTACTTC; j_gene: TRBJ2-7; v_gene: TRBV28; len: 15; abundance: .; d_gene: .
CDR3aa: CASSPRGAVSGELFF; CDR3nt: TGCGCCAGCAGCCCCCGGGGGGCCGTTTCCGGGGAGCTGTTTTTT; j_gene: TRBJ2-2; v_gene: TRBV4-1; len: 15; abundance: once; d_gene: .
CDR3aa: CASSDRTSGASYEQYF; CDR3nt: TGTGCCAGCAGTGATCGGACTAGCGGGGCCTCCTACGAGCAGTACTTC; j_gene: TRBJ2-7; v_gene: TRBV6-2/TRBV6-3; len: 16; abundance: .; d_gene: TRBD2
CDR3aa: CASQDIPYEQYF; CDR3nt: TGTGCCAGCCAGGACATACCCTACGAGCAGTACTTC; j_gene: TRBJ2-7; v_gene: TRBV21-1; len: 12; abundance: .; d_gene: .
CDR3aa: CASTISPGYSNQPQHF; CDR3nt: TGTGCCAGCACCATCTCCCCGGGGTATAGCAATCAGCCCCAGCATTTT; j_gene: TRBJ1-5; v_gene: TRBV2; len: 16; abundance: .; d_gene: .
CDR3aa: CASSRELATNTGELFF; CDR3nt: TGTGCCAGCTCACGGGAACTAGCAACGAACACCGGGGAGCTGTTTTTT; j_gene: TRBJ2-2; v_gene: TRBV18; len: 16; abundance: .; d_gene: .
CDR3aa: CASSPLVIHVGTF; CDR3nt: TGTGCCAGCAGTCCCCTTGTGATTCATGTCGGGACTTTC; j_gene: TRBJ1-2; v_gene: TRBV28; len: 13; abundance: .; d_gene: .
CDR3aa: CASSVGIRGDNEKLFF; CDR3nt: TGTGCCAGCAGCGTAGGCATCAGGGGAGATAATGAAAAACTGTTTTTT; j_gene: TRBJ1-4; v_gene: TRBV9; len: 16; abundance: .; d_gene: .
CDR3aa: CASIPTSRSETQYF; CDR3nt: TGTGCCAGCATTCCTACTAGCCGGTCGGAGACCCAGTACTTC; j_gene: TRBJ2-5; v_gene: TRBV2; len: 14; abundance: .; d_gene: .
CDR3aa: CASSYSGRQNTEAFF; CDR3nt: TGTGCCAGCAGTTACTCAGGACGGCAGAACACTGAAGCTTTCTTT; j_gene: TRBJ1-1; v_gene: TRBV6-5; len: 15; abundance: once; d_gene: .
CDR3aa: CASSQAPNTEAFF; CDR3nt: TGCGCCAGCAGCCAAGCCCCAAACACTGAAGCTTTCTTT; j_gene: TRBJ1-1; v_gene: TRBV4-1; len: 13; abundance: once; d_gene: .
CDR3aa: CASRYRGQGFSEAFF; CDR3nt: TGTGCCAGCAGATACCGGGGACAGGGGTTCTCTGAAGCTTTCTTT; j_gene: TRBJ1-1; v_gene: TRBV13; len: 15; abundance: .; d_gene: TRBD1
CDR3aa: CASSAWGRTDTQYF; CDR3nt: TGTGCCAGCAGTGCTTGGGGACGCACAGATACGCAGTATTTT; j_gene: TRBJ2-3; v_gene: TRBV11-2; len: 14; abundance: .; d_gene: .
CDR3aa: CASKGRGGNYGYTF; CDR3nt: TGTGCCAGCAAGGGGAGGGGGGGCAACTATGGCTACACCTTC; j_gene: TRBJ1-2; v_gene: TRBV27; len: 14; abundance: .; d_gene: .
CDR3aa: CASSDRMNTEAFF; CDR3nt: TGTGCCAGTTCCGACAGAATGAACACTGAAGCTTTCTTT; j_gene: TRBJ1-1; v_gene: TRBV19; len: 13; abundance: .; d_gene: .
CDR3aa: CASSPPGQGFEKLFF; CDR3nt: TGTGCCAGCTCACCCCCGGGACAGGGATTTGAAAAACTGTTTTTT; j_gene: TRBJ1-4; v_gene: TRBV18; len: 15; abundance: .; d_gene: TRBD1
CDR3aa: CASSQAYIQPPRDTIYF; CDR3nt: TGTGCCAGCAGCCAAGCGTACATCCAACCCCCGAGGGACACCATATATTTT; j_gene: TRBJ1-3; v_gene: TRBV3-1/TRBV3-2; len: 17; abundance: .; d_gene: .
CDR3aa: CASSPPSGSYTF; CDR3nt: TGTGCCAGCAGCCCCCCCTCGGGGAGCTACACCTTC; j_gene: TRBJ1-2; v_gene: TRBV7-3; len: 12; abundance: .; d_gene: .
CDR3aa: CASSVPETNEKLFF; CDR3nt: TGCGCCAGCAGTGTACCTGAGACTAATGAAAAACTGTTTTTT; j_gene: TRBJ1-4; v_gene: TRBV10-1; len: 14; abundance: .; d_gene: .
CDR3aa: CASSWSDSLSDEQYF; CDR3nt: TGTGCCAGCAGTTGGAGCGACTCCCTTAGTGACGAGCAGTACTTC; j_gene: TRBJ2-7; v_gene: TRBV11-3; len: 15; abundance: .; d_gene: .
CDR3aa: CASSESKGGPDTQYF; CDR3nt: TGTGCCAGCAGTGAAAGTAAGGGTGGCCCAGATACGCAGTATTTT; j_gene: TRBJ2-3; v_gene: TRBV6-1; len: 15; abundance: .; d_gene: .
CDR3aa: CASSLADRRLEAFF; CDR3nt: TGCGCCAGCAGCTTGGCCGACAGGCGCCTTGAAGCTTTCTTT; j_gene: TRBJ1-1; v_gene: TRBV5-1; len: 14; abundance: few; d_gene: .
CDR3aa: CASSPLTGVSTDTQYF; CDR3nt: TGTGCCAGCTCACCCCTCACAGGGGTCAGCACAGATACGCAGTATTTT; j_gene: TRBJ2-3; v_gene: TRBV18; len: 16; abundance: once; d_gene: TRBD1
CDR3aa: CASSNRVMNTEAFF; CDR3nt: TGTGCCAGTAGTAACAGGGTGATGAACACTGAAGCTTTCTTT; j_gene: TRBJ1-1; v_gene: TRBV19; len: 14; abundance: .; d_gene: .
CDR3aa: CASIVDKNTEAFF; CDR3nt: TGTGCCAGCATAGTGGACAAGAACACTGAAGCTTTCTTT; j_gene: TRBJ1-1; v_gene: TRBV2; len: 13; abundance: .; d_gene: .
CDR3aa: CASSSGGGIQYF; CDR3nt: TGCGCCAGCAGCTCAGGGGGTGGGATTCAGTACTTC; j_gene: TRBJ2-4; v_gene: TRBV5-1; len: 12; abundance: .; d_gene: TRBD1
CDR3aa: CASSLFPRVANEQFF; CDR3nt: TGTGCCAGCAGCTTATTCCCAAGGGTGGCCAATGAGCAGTTCTTC; j_gene: TRBJ2-1; v_gene: TRBV7-2; len: 15; abundance: .; d_gene: .
CDR3aa: CASSLADRNWSNEQFF; CDR3nt: TGTGCCAGCAGCTTGGCCGACAGGAACTGGTCGAATGAGCAGTTCTTC; j_gene: TRBJ2-1; v_gene: TRBV5-6; len: 16; abundance: .; d_gene: .
CDR3aa: CASSLAQGGETQYF; CDR3nt: TGTGCCAGTAGTCTCGCACAGGGAGGGGAGACCCAGTACTTC; j_gene: TRBJ2-5; v_gene: TRBV19; len: 14; abundance: .; d_gene: .
CDR3aa: CASSVAVGLAEETQYF; CDR3nt: TGTGCCAGCAGCGTAGCCGTAGGACTAGCGGAAGAGACCCAGTACTTC; j_gene: TRBJ2-5; v_gene: TRBV9; len: 16; abundance: once; d_gene: TRBD2
CDR3aa: CASSSTGGYTEAFF; CDR3nt: TGCGCCAGCAGCTCGACAGGGGGTTACACTGAAGCTTTCTTT; j_gene: TRBJ1-1; v_gene: TRBV5-1; len: 14; abundance: .; d_gene: TRBD1